These 4 T cell receptor beta chains were all obtained from the same sample, sequenced in a study of early T cells in non-severe SARS-CoV-2 infection. One entry per CDR3 protein, called by TCRdb with MiXCR from the 5' RACE reads. The data show some 22,000 distinct CDR3 sequences, under 5.5% seen once. Sequenced material: whole blood. The receptors originated from an adult who was a healthcare worker with PCR-confirmed SARS-CoV-2 infection or an uninfected control (not recorded which).

J is TRBJ2-1 and V is TRBV29-1; D is ambiguous. Germline assignment: CDR1 SQVTM and CDR2 ANQGSEA. CDR3 length: 13 residues. Trimming cost V 4 bases and J 4 bases, with 11 bases left between them. As DNA, the CDR3 is TGCAGCGTTGGAGCTTTAGTGTACAATGAGCAGTTCTTC. Protein sequence: CSVGALVYNEQFF.

This clonotype was counted at least ten times. J is TRBJ2-1 and V is TRBV7-2; D call uncertain. This CDR3 spans 13 amino acids. CDR1 is SGHTA and CDR2 is FQGNSA in the germline V gene. V was cut by 4 bases and J by 0 bases, with 4 bases left in between. The CDR3 loop reads CASSYSSYNEQFF. CDR3 in DNA: TGTGCCAGCAGCTATTCCTCCTACAATGAGCAGTTCTTC. Looking up the rest from reference TRBV7-2 and TRBJ2-1 gives the full variable domain: GAGVSQSPSNKVTEKGKDVELRCDPISGHTALYWYRQSLGQGLEFLIYFQGNSAPDKSGLPSDRFSAERTGGSVSTLTIQRTQQEDSAVYLCASSYSSYNEQFFGPGTRLTVL.

Many counts were recorded for this clonotype. J is TRBJ2-6 and V is TRBV10-3, with 8 positions matching TRBD2. Looked up from germline, CDR1 is ENHRY and CDR2 is SYGVKD. The CDR3 is 18 amino acids. Unmatched junction bases numbered 9, after V lost 3 bases and J lost 2 bases. The CDR3 DNA reads as TGTGCCATCAGTGAAGCTCCGGGGGGGCCCCCTGGGGCCAACGTCCTGACTTTC. It translates to CAISEAPGGPPGANVLTF.

The rearrangement uses TRBV12-3 or TRBV12-4 and TRBJ1-6; weak D call: TRBD1 (5 bases). V was clipped by 3 bases and J by 7 bases, with 16 bases between them. The CDR3 is made up of 16 amino acids. The CDR3 loop is CASSFSGGTVNSPLHF. In DNA, the CDR3 is TGTGCCAGCAGTTTCTCTGGTGGGACGGTGAATTCACCCCTCCACTTT.